This T cell receptor beta chain was obtained from a study of blood T cell repertoires in COVID-19 (TCRdb year 2020). Turning to the overall study: Samples covering the acute and convalescent phases of COVID-19 were provided by collaborators in the United States, Italy and Spain. The prospective study material was composed of cDNA or gDNA derived from T cells, B-cell-depleted T cells, or PBMCs. The dataset comprised deeply sampled blood TCRbeta repertoires from subjects exposed to, actively infected with, or recovered from COVID-19. The repertoires were released in a freely available public database intended as a resource for research on the immune response to SARS-CoV-2. Samples came from the ongoing ImmuneRACE study (first 160 participants) plus 1,254 subjects from 6 global collaborators. The sample metadata nearly always contained a de-identified subject ID, COVID-19 status, age in years and sex. HLA class I and class II types, where available, came from metadata supplied by the sample provider rather than from assay-based typing. Paper-wide results and their limitations: How much clinical and demographic metadata was included differed by source and by participant, and the metadata was provided uncurated.

V lost 9 bases and J lost 3 bases, and the count of bases not matched to a germline gene is 9. The germline V gene (reference sequence) gives CDR1 as LNHNV and CDR2 as YYDKDF. The CDR3 contains 14 residues, cysteine and phenylalanine counted. Only the CDR3 DNA is retained, 42 bases long and in frame from the first base. The immunoSEQ Assay, a bias-controlled multiplex PCR, was used to amplify TCRbeta CDR3 regions from genomic DNA. Under the source paper's analysis protocol: Within the assay, amplification of reference gene primers was used to estimate how many nucleated cells each sample contained. To quantify the absolute abundance of each unique TCRbeta CDR3 rearrangement, sequence reads were collapsed and filtered. Productive Simpson clonality was computed per sample as the square root of Simpson's diversity index over productive rearrangements. TCRdb stores this immuneACCESS table with in-frame sequences only. Part of the clones is absent; in the studies checked, under half of the shortfall reflects unresolved V genes, and no reason is known for the rest. V and J calls and clone size come straight from that table; D and trimming were deduced from the DNA. The sample table records tens of thousands of clones; 75% to 90% of these occur just once. Clones ranked in the top ten supply 5.2% of the sample.

In Seattle, one collaborating source enrolled patients while the infection was active and tracked those patients longitudinally over the course of disease. Whole blood was collected in K2EDTA tubes by collaborating institutions according to the institutions' own protocols. For TCRbeta analysis, collaborators shipped samples in one of three forms: frozen whole blood, isolated PBMCs, or DNA extracted from either of those sample types. Concerning this clone: Its antigen remains unidentified. No per-base quality is available; no much larger clone lies one base away.

The rearrangement joined TRBV15 to TRBJ2-3; TRBD1 fits 7 bases in the junction. Source material: peripheral blood. The receptor was isolated from a man between 60 and 70 years old with COVID-19, enrolled during active disease. Here the CDR3 is given as CATQDPTGTDTQYF. The bases are TGTGCCACGCAGGACCCGACAGGGACAGATACGCAGTATTTT.